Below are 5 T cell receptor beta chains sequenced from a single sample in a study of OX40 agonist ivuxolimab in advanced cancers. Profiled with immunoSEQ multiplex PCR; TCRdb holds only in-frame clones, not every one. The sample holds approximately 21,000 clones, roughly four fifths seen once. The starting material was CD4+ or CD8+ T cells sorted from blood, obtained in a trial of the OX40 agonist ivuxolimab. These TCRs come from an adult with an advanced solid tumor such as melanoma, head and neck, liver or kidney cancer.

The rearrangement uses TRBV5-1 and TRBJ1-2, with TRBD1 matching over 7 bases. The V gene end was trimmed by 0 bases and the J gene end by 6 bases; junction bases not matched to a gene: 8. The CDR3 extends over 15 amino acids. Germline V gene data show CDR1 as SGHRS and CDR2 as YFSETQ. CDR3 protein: CASSLGRQGVNGYTF. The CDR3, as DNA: TGCGCCAGCAGCTTGGGTCGGCAGGGGGTAAATGGCTACACCTTC.

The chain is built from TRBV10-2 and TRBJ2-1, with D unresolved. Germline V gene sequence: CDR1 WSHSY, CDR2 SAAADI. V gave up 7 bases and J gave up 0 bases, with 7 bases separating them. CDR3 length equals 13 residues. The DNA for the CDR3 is TGCGCCAGCACCAAGGACTCCTACAATGAGCAGTTCTTC. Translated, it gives CASTKDSYNEQFF.

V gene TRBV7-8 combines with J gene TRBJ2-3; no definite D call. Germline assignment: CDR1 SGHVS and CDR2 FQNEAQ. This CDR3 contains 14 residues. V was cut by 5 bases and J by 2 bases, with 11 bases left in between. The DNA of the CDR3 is TGTGCCAGCAGCCCCTGGGTCTCCACAGATACGCAGTATTTT. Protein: CASSPWVSTDTQYF. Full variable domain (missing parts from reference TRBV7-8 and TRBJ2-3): GAGVSQSPRYKVAKRGQDVALRCDPISGHVSLFWYQQALGQGPEFLTYFQNEAQLDKSGLPSDRFFAERPEGSVSTLKIQRTQQEDSAVYLCASSPWVSTDTQYFGPGTRLTVL.

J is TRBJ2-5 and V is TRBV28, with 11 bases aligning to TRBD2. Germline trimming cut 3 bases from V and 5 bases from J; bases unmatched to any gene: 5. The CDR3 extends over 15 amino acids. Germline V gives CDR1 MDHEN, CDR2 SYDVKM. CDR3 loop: CASSFLAGGSETQYF. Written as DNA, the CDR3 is TGTGCCAGCAGTTTTCTAGCGGGAGGATCCGAGACCCAGTACTTC. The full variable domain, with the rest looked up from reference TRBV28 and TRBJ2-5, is DVKVTQSSRYLVKRTGEKVFLECVQDMDHENMFWYRQDPGLGLRLIYFSYDVKMKEKGDIPEGYSVSREKKERFSLILESASTNQTSMYLCASSFLAGGSETQYFGPGTRLLVL.

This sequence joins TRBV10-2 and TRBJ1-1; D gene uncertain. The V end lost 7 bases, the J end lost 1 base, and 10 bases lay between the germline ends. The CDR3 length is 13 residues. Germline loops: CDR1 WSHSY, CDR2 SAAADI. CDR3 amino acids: CASKRQENTEAFF. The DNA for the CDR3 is TGCGCCAGCAAGCGACAAGAGAACACTGAAGCTTTCTTT.